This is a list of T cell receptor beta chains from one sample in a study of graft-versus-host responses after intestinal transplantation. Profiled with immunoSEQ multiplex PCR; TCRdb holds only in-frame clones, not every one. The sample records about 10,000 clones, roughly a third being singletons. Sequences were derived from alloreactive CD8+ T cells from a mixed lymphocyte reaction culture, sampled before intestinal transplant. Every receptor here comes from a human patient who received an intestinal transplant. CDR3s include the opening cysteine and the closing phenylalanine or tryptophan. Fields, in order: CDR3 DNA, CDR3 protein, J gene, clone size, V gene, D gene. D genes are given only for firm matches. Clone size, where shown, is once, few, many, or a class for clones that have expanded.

CDR3 DNA: TGTGCCAGCAGTGGGACACTTACCCCTAGGACTGAAGCTTTCTTT; CDR3 protein: CASSGTLTPRTEAFF; J gene: TRBJ1-1; clone size: -; V gene: TRBV6-1; D gene: -
CDR3 DNA: TGCGCCAGCAGCTTGGGGACAGACTCTGAAGCTTTCTTT; CDR3 protein: CASSLGTDSEAFF; J gene: TRBJ1-1; clone size: few; V gene: TRBV5-1; D gene: -
CDR3 DNA: TGTGCCACCAGCCTTATGAGGGGACAGGAAGCTTTCTTT; CDR3 protein: CATSLMRGQEAFF; J gene: TRBJ1-1; clone size: -; V gene: TRBV15; D gene: TRBD1
CDR3 DNA: TGTGCCAGTAGTCCTACCCCCTTGGACAAGACCGGGGAGCTGTTTTTT; CDR3 protein: CASSPTPLDKTGELFF; J gene: TRBJ2-2; clone size: few; V gene: TRBV19; D gene: -
CDR3 DNA: TGTGCCAGCAGCTTGTCTGTCAATGAGCAGTTCTTC; CDR3 protein: CASSLSVNEQFF; J gene: TRBJ2-1; clone size: medium-sized; V gene: TRBV7-9; D gene: -
CDR3 DNA: TGTGCCAGCAGTTGGACAGGGGAATTTGGCTACACCTTC; CDR3 protein: CASSWTGEFGYTF; J gene: TRBJ1-2; clone size: -; V gene: TRBV27; D gene: TRBD1
CDR3 DNA: TGTGCCAGCAGCTCCCGGGACAGAATCTCCTACGAGCAGTACTTC; CDR3 protein: CASSSRDRISYEQYF; J gene: TRBJ2-7; clone size: -; V gene: TRBV13; D gene: TRBD1
CDR3 DNA: TGTGCCAGCAGAAGACGACAGGGACTCTTCACGACCCAGTACTTC; CDR3 protein: CASRRRQGLFTTQYF; J gene: TRBJ2-5; clone size: -; V gene: TRBV27; D gene: -
CDR3 DNA: TGTGCCAGCAGTAATCCAGCGGGATGGAATGAGCAGTTCTTC; CDR3 protein: CASSNPAGWNEQFF; J gene: TRBJ2-1; clone size: -; V gene: TRBV9; D gene: TRBD2
CDR3 DNA: TGTGCCAGCAAGTCTACACGAGGCTATAATTCACCCCTCCACTTT; CDR3 protein: CASKSTRGYNSPLHF; J gene: TRBJ1-6; clone size: -; V gene: TRBV2; D gene: -
CDR3 DNA: TGCGCCAGCAGCCCATCCTTACTCGGGGTCATAGGCGTTCTATCGTCCTACGAGCAGTACTTC; CDR3 protein: CASSPSLLGVIGVLSSYEQYF; J gene: TRBJ2-7; clone size: -; V gene: TRBV5-1; D gene: -
CDR3 DNA: TGCGCCAGCAGCCAAGAGGACAGTCAAGAGACCCAGTACTTC; CDR3 protein: CASSQEDSQETQYF; J gene: TRBJ2-5; clone size: -; V gene: TRBV4-1; D gene: -
CDR3 DNA: TGTGCCAGCAGTGAGGAGGGACTAGCGGGAAATGATGAGCAGTTCTTC; CDR3 protein: CASSEEGLAGNDEQFF; J gene: TRBJ2-1; clone size: -; V gene: TRBV6-4; D gene: TRBD2
CDR3 DNA: TGTGCCAGCAGTTTCACAGGGTGGGATGGCTACACCTTC; CDR3 protein: CASSFTGWDGYTF; J gene: TRBJ1-2; clone size: few; V gene: TRBV27; D gene: -
CDR3 DNA: TGCGCCAGCAGCCAAGGCCCCCGGACAGGGGGAAGGGAAAAACTGTTTTTT; CDR3 protein: CASSQGPRTGGREKLFF; J gene: TRBJ1-4; clone size: -; V gene: TRBV4-1; D gene: TRBD1
CDR3 DNA: TGTGCCAGCAGCATCGGGACAGATACGCAGTATTTT; CDR3 protein: CASSIGTDTQYF; J gene: TRBJ2-3; clone size: few; V gene: TRBV5-6; D gene: -
CDR3 DNA: TGTGCCAGCGGAACTAGATATCACGAGCAGTACTTC; CDR3 protein: CASGTRYHEQYF; J gene: TRBJ2-7; clone size: medium-sized; V gene: TRBV5-8; D gene: -
CDR3 DNA: TGTGCCAGCAGCTGGACTGGGGGGGCCGGGGAGCTGTTTTTT; CDR3 protein: CASSWTGGAGELFF; J gene: TRBJ2-2; clone size: -; V gene: TRBV7-9; D gene: TRBD2
CDR3 DNA: TGTGCCATCAGTGAAAGGCTAGAAAGCGGGGGGGATAACAATGAGCAGTTCTTC; CDR3 protein: CAISERLESGGDNNEQFF; J gene: TRBJ2-1; clone size: medium-sized; V gene: TRBV10-3; D gene: TRBD2
CDR3 DNA: TGTGCCAGCAGAGGGGAGGGGATGGAGCAGTACTTC; CDR3 protein: CASRGEGMEQYF; J gene: TRBJ2-7; clone size: medium-sized; V gene: TRBV7-6; D gene: TRBD2
CDR3 DNA: TGCGCCAGCAGCCAAGATCGGGGTCTCTACTTGTACCAAGAGACCCAGTACTTC; CDR3 protein: CASSQDRGLYLYQETQYF; J gene: TRBJ2-5; clone size: few; V gene: TRBV4-1; D gene: -
CDR3 DNA: TGCAGCGTCGAAGGCCTAGCGATAGGGACCCAGTACTTC; CDR3 protein: CSVEGLAIGTQYF; J gene: TRBJ2-5; clone size: once; V gene: TRBV29-1; D gene: -
CDR3 DNA: TGTGCCAGCAGTCGGAGCGGGGAGGGCAGAAATGAGCAGTTCTTC; CDR3 protein: CASSRSGEGRNEQFF; J gene: TRBJ2-1; clone size: -; V gene: TRBV2; D gene: TRBD2
CDR3 DNA: TGTGCCAGCAGTTCCCTTGGAAGCGGTCTCCAAGAGACCCAGTACTTC; CDR3 protein: CASSSLGSGLQETQYF; J gene: TRBJ2-5; clone size: -; V gene: TRBV28; D gene: -
CDR3 DNA: TGCAGCGTTGAAGAGGGGAAGGGGCCCTACAATGAGCAGTTCTTC; CDR3 protein: CSVEEGKGPYNEQFF; J gene: TRBJ2-1; clone size: -; V gene: TRBV29-1; D gene: -
CDR3 DNA: TGTGCCAGCAGCTTGGTCGGACAGGGAGTTCCAGGTAGCAATCAGCCCCAGCATTTT; CDR3 protein: CASSLVGQGVPGSNQPQHF; J gene: TRBJ1-5; clone size: few; V gene: TRBV5-8; D gene: TRBD1
CDR3 DNA: TGTGCCAGCAGCTCGGACAGCCTAACAACTAATGAAAAACTGTTTTTT; CDR3 protein: CASSSDSLTTNEKLFF; J gene: TRBJ1-4; clone size: -; V gene: TRBV5-8; D gene: -
CDR3 DNA: TGTGCCAGCAGTTGGGGCGGAACAAATAGGGAGCAGTACTTC; CDR3 protein: CASSWGGTNREQYF; J gene: TRBJ2-7; clone size: few; V gene: TRBV6-5; D gene: -
CDR3 DNA: TGTGCCACCAGCGAACTAGCGGGAGCTCGAACCGGGGAGCTGTTTTTT; CDR3 protein: CATSELAGARTGELFF; J gene: TRBJ2-2; clone size: -; V gene: TRBV15; D gene: TRBD2
CDR3 DNA: TGTGCCAGCAGCCCTTATGGCTTCACTAGCAGGGACACAGATACGCAGTATTTT; CDR3 protein: CASSPYGFTSRDTDTQYF; J gene: TRBJ2-3; clone size: -; V gene: TRBV5-4; D gene: -
CDR3 DNA: TGCGCCAGCAGCCAAGTCTTTACAGAAAATTCACCCCTCCACTTT; CDR3 protein: CASSQVFTENSPLHF; J gene: TRBJ1-6; clone size: -; V gene: TRBV4-1; D gene: -
CDR3 DNA: TGTGCCAGCAGCTTACTAACAGGGTCTTACGAGCAGTACTTC; CDR3 protein: CASSLLTGSYEQYF; J gene: TRBJ2-7; clone size: -; V gene: TRBV7-8; D gene: -
CDR3 DNA: TGTGCCACCAGCACCGAGGGTCTCGGAGCCAACGTCCTGACTTTC; CDR3 protein: CATSTEGLGANVLTF; J gene: TRBJ2-6; clone size: -; V gene: TRBV15; D gene: -
CDR3 DNA: TGTGCCAGCAGCTTAGGCCCCCCCTACAGGGAGTACAACACAGATACGCAGTATTTT; CDR3 protein: CASSLGPPYREYNTDTQYF; J gene: TRBJ2-3; clone size: -; V gene: TRBV13; D gene: -
CDR3 DNA: TGTGCCAGCAGTAGCGGGGGGGAAGTAAATGAGCAGTTCTTC; CDR3 protein: CASSSGGEVNEQFF; J gene: TRBJ2-1; clone size: -; V gene: TRBV4-2; D gene: TRBD2
CDR3 DNA: TGTGCCACCAGCACCTCAGCGGCCCGCTACGAGCAGTACTTC; CDR3 protein: CATSTSAARYEQYF; J gene: TRBJ2-7; clone size: -; V gene: TRBV15; D gene: -
CDR3 DNA: TGTGCCAGCAGTTTACCTAGTCATACGCAGTATTTT; CDR3 protein: CASSLPSHTQYF; J gene: TRBJ2-3; clone size: -; V gene: TRBV27; D gene: -
CDR3 DNA: TGTGCCAGCGGCTCCTATGGCGGGAGTGGCTATGAGCAGTACTTC; CDR3 protein: CASGSYGGSGYEQYF; J gene: TRBJ2-7; clone size: few; V gene: TRBV5-4; D gene: TRBD2
CDR3 DNA: TGTGCCAGCCAGGATGAAAAACTGTTTTTT; CDR3 protein: CASQDEKLFF; J gene: TRBJ1-4; clone size: -; V gene: TRBV27; D gene: -
CDR3 DNA: TGCGCCAGCAGCCAAGATTACTCATTTTTCACTGAAGCTTTCTTT; CDR3 protein: CASSQDYSFFTEAFF; J gene: TRBJ1-1; clone size: -; V gene: TRBV4-1; D gene: -
CDR3 DNA: TGTGCCAGCAGCCTGCAATGGGGCGATGAGCAGTTCTTC; CDR3 protein: CASSLQWGDEQFF; J gene: TRBJ2-1; clone size: -; V gene: TRBV7-9; D gene: -
CDR3 DNA: TGTGCCAGCAGCTTATTTCCGGACAGCGGCACAGATACGCAGTATTTT; CDR3 protein: CASSLFPDSGTDTQYF; J gene: TRBJ2-3; clone size: -; V gene: TRBV7-8; D gene: -
CDR3 DNA: TGTGCCAGCAGTCCTCGGACTAGCGGGTACGAGCAGTACTTC; CDR3 protein: CASSPRTSGYEQYF; J gene: TRBJ2-7; clone size: large; V gene: TRBV27; D gene: TRBD2
CDR3 DNA: TGTGCCAGCAGCTACCCGGACAGGGGGCATGGCTACACCTTC; CDR3 protein: CASSYPDRGHGYTF; J gene: TRBJ1-2; clone size: few; V gene: TRBV7-9; D gene: TRBD1
CDR3 DNA: TGTGCCAGCAGGACACAGTGGCAGGCACAAGAGACCCAGTACTTC; CDR3 protein: CASRTQWQAQETQYF; J gene: TRBJ2-5; clone size: once; V gene: TRBV6-5; D gene: -
CDR3 DNA: TGTGCCAGCAGCCGGACAGGGTTTCGCGAGCAGTACTTC; CDR3 protein: CASSRTGFREQYF; J gene: TRBJ2-7; clone size: -; V gene: TRBV7-6; D gene: TRBD1
CDR3 DNA: TGTGCCAGCAGCTCCCCGTACGAGCAGTACTTC; CDR3 protein: CASSSPYEQYF; J gene: TRBJ2-7; clone size: few; V gene: TRBV7-9; D gene: -
CDR3 DNA: TGTGCCAGCAGTTTCGGGACAGGGACCGGGGCCAACGTCCTGACTTTC; CDR3 protein: CASSFGTGTGANVLTF; J gene: TRBJ2-6; clone size: once; V gene: TRBV6-5; D gene: TRBD1
CDR3 DNA: TGTGCCAGCAGCGGCTCGACAGGGAACTACGAGCAGTACTTC; CDR3 protein: CASSGSTGNYEQYF; J gene: TRBJ2-7; clone size: medium-sized; V gene: TRBV9; D gene: TRBD1